This TCR beta chain came from a study of read filtering for tumor transcriptome and immune sequencing. About the research overall: Whole-transcriptome libraries were prepared after DNase treatment. Study results and limitations: Roughly 82% of IR-seq clonotypes had a single read, yet these held roughly 3.7% of reads.

From approximately 430 ng of RNA, a library with molecular barcoded alpha/delta and beta/gamma adaptors was made. TCRdb independently ran MiXCR on the reads; one entry per CDR3 protein. The sample includes roughly 67,000 distinct CDR3 sequences, roughly a fifth of them seen just once. V was shortened by 2 bases and J by 3 bases, with 10 bases between the two germline ends. Germline V gene sequence: CDR1 SEHNR, CDR2 FQNEAQ (reference sequence). The CDR3 extends over 14 amino acids. Bone marrow was sampled from every patient at the time of active disease. This clonotype was picked up many times. The antigen remains undetermined.

Sequenced sample: a population of CD138-negative cells sorted from bone marrow. This TCR was sampled from a donor at least 40 years old with multiple myeloma. The chain employs TRBV7-9 and TRBJ2-5; D not certain. The CDR3 here is CASSLRAEKETQYF. The CDR3, as DNA: TGTGCCAGCAGCTTACGGGCGGAGAAAGAGACCCAGTACTTC.